This T cell receptor beta chain was recovered during a study of regulatory T cells in long-lasting Graves disease. Time point given: newly diagnosed GD, antithyroid drugs for less than 3 months. The TCR library used RNA extracted from PBMCs. HTBI primers from iRepertoire and Arm-PCR of CDR3 regions yielded the TCR beta libraries. How the authors handled the data: The identification of approximately 62 TRBV and 14 TRBJ segments was made across samples. A single record per CDR3 protein comes from TCRdb applying MiXCR to the multiplex PCR reads. The authors' filters were not applied to this entry. The sample carries approximately 400,000 distinct CDR3 sequences, approximately 16% recorded once. Germline CDR1 WSHSY, CDR2 SAAADI. This CDR3 spans 14 amino acids. The V and J ends lost 4 bases and 0 bases respectively, with 10 bases between them. This same sample was also taken into another study, of T cells in Graves' hyperthyroidism and ophthalmopathy.

The rearrangement links TRBV10-2 to TRBJ2-7, with D perhaps being TRBD1 or TRBD2 (5 bases each). The sample here was peripheral blood mononuclear cells (PBMCs), taken at new diagnosis, from a patient treated with antithyroid drugs. The source of this sequence is a woman in her thirties or forties with Graves disease. The CDR3 sequence: CASSGDGASYEQYF. In DNA, the CDR3 is TGCGCCAGCAGTGGGGACGGGGCCTCCTACGAGCAGTACTTC.